These 20 T cell receptor beta chains originate from one sample sequenced in a study of T cell responses to AZD1222 COVID-19 vaccine. The method was immunoSEQ multiplex PCR; TCRdb's version includes in-frame clones alone and lacks a portion of them. The sample consists of about 100,000 clones, roughly 93% of them appearing once. The sequencing here drew on peripheral blood, taken on day 0 of AZD1222 vaccination. Every receptor here comes from an adult in good health.

The count of this clone is one. This rearrangement joins TRBV10-3 to TRBJ2-2, with D hard to call. Germline CDR1 ENHRY, CDR2 SYGVKD. This CDR3 region has 14 residues. With 7 bases removed from V and 2 bases from J, the gap between germline ends came to 11 bases. In DNA form, the CDR3 reads TGTGCCATCACTGGCGGCCCCAACACCGGGGAGCTGTTTTTT. Translating it yields CAITGGPNTGELFF.

This clone was counted between two and nine times. This rearrangement joins TRBV20-1 to TRBJ2-5; tentative D call: TRBD2 (5 bases). Deletions cut 4 bases from V and 5 bases from J, with 14 bases between. The CDR3 extends over 13 amino acids. Germline V gene data show CDR1 as DFQATT and CDR2 as SNEGSKA (reference sequence). The CDR3 reads CSAIESGGETQYF. CDR3 coding DNA: TGCAGTGCTATTGAATCGGGCGGGGAGACCCAGTACTTC.

This clone came up a few times. This chain links TRBV30 with TRBJ1-2; no definite D call. Germline loops: CDR1 GTSNPN, CDR2 SVGIG (reference sequence). Trimming stripped 2 bases from V and 8 bases from J, with 15 bases between. The CDR3 covers 13 residues. The DNA for the CDR3 is TGTGCCTGGAGTCTGGGAGGGAGAGGCGGCTACACCTTC. Translating gives CAWSLGGRGGYTF.

V gene TRBV9 combines with J gene TRBJ2-7; unclear D gene. The CDR3 is 13 residues long. Trimming cost V 4 bases and J 2 bases, with 10 bases left between them. Germline V CDR1 and CDR2: SGDLS, YYNGEE. The CDR3 reads CASSRQGTYEQYF. The CDR3, as DNA: TGTGCCAGCAGCAGACAAGGAACCTACGAGCAGTACTTC.

This chain joins TRBV28 and TRBJ1-2, with TRBD1 as a possible D gene (6 bases). Germline V gives CDR1 MDHEN, CDR2 SYDVKM. This CDR3 spans 16 amino acids. Trimming took 6 bases from V and 7 from J, leaving 24 bases between them. In DNA, the CDR3 is TGTGCCAGCAGCACCCACGCAGCCGGGACACCCGGTGGCTACACCTTC. It codes for CASSTHAAGTPGGYTF.

This clone appeared a single time. The CDR3 region is CASSLARGNEQFF. CDR3 coding DNA: TGTGCCAGCAGCTTAGCGCGGGGAAATGAGCAGTTCTTC. The rearrangement uses TRBV7-2 and TRBJ2-1; tentatively, D is TRBD2 (6 bases). Per the germline V gene, CDR1 is SGHTA and CDR2 is FQGNSA. Between the trimmed V and J ends, which lost 0 bases and 7 bases, there was a span of 7 bases. The CDR3 totals 13 residues. Looking up the rest from reference TRBV7-2 and TRBJ2-1 gives the full variable domain: GAGVSQSPSNKVTEKGKDVELRCDPISGHTALYWYRQSLGQGLEFLIYFQGNSAPDKSGLPSDRFSAERTGGSVSTLTIQRTQQEDSAVYLCASSLARGNEQFFGPGTRLTVL.

This chain uses TRBV7-9 with TRBJ2-1; possible D gene TRBD2, 5 bases. Germline CDR1 and CDR2: SEHNR and FQNEAQ (reference sequence). V gave up 7 bases and J gave up 7 bases, with 23 bases separating them. CDR3 length: 16 residues. CDR3 DNA: TGTGCCAGCACCCCAATGAGTGGAGGCGCAGAGAATGAGCAGTTCTTC. Amino acid sequence: CASTPMSGGAENEQFF.

The chain is built from TRBV11-2 and TRBJ1-2; perhaps TRBD1 as D (5 bases). The V and J ends lost 7 bases and 2 bases respectively, with 20 bases between them. CDR3 length: 16 residues. Germline loops: CDR1 SGHAT, CDR2 FQNNGV. CDR3 sequence: CASNPLGGLANYGYTF. CDR3 bases: TGTGCCAGCAACCCCCTGGGGGGTTTGGCCAACTATGGCTACACCTTC.

Comment on this clone: At one boundary the junction diverges from the germline segment, which might be a read error. The gene calls are TRBV6-1 and TRBJ2-2; 8 positions match TRBD2. The CDR3 runs to 15 residues. Germline V CDR1 and CDR2: MNHNS, SASEGT. DNA of the CDR3: TGTGCCAGCAGTGAAGGCGGGAGGAACGCCGGGGAGCTGTTTTTT. Amino acid sequence: CASSEGGRNAGELFF.

The V call is TRBV5-6, the J call TRBJ2-1, with 10 bases aligning to TRBD2. Germline V CDR1 and CDR2: SGHDT, YYEEEE. The CDR3 sequence is 16 residues long. Germline trimming cut 1 base from V and 7 bases from J; bases unmatched to any gene: 8. CDR3: CASSLHSGRALNEQFF. The DNA for the CDR3 is TGTGCCAGCAGCTTGCACAGCGGGAGGGCCTTAAATGAGCAGTTCTTC. The whole variable domain, remainder taken from reference TRBV5-6 and TRBJ2-1, is DAGVTQSPTHLIKTRGQQVTLRCSPKSGHDTVSWYQQALGQGPQFIFQYYEEEERQRGNFPDRFSGHQFPNYSSELNVNALLLGDSALYLCASSLHSGRALNEQFFGPGTRLTVL.

The chain carries TRBV6-5 and TRBJ1-4, with unresolved D. Looked up from germline, CDR1 is MNHEY and CDR2 is SVGAGI. The ends were cut back, 2 bases at V and 4 bases at J, with 5 bases in the middle. The CDR3 is 13 amino acids. The CDR3 DNA is TGTGCCAGCAGTTACAACCTTAATGAAAAACTGTTTTTT. As protein: CASSYNLNEKLFF.

V usage is TRBV12-2 and J usage is TRBJ2-1; no DNA check was done on the table's D call, TRBD2. TRBV12-2 is given as a pseudogene. The CDR3 is 16 residues long. CDR3 loop: CASRLNPRGAVDEQFF. For the CDR3, the DNA is TGTGCAAGTCGCTTAAATCCGCGGGGGGCGGTTGATGAGCAGTTCTTC.

The rearrangement uses TRBV21-1 and TRBJ2-4; the DNA was not compared with TRBD2, the D call given in the table. TRBV21-1 is marked as a pseudogene. The CDR3 loop spans 16 amino acids. The CDR3 DNA sequence: TGTGCCAGCAGCAAAGGGGGGGTTTTAGCCAAAAACATTCAGTACTTC. Translating gives CASSKGGVLAKNIQYF.

The chain joins TRBV10-3 to TRBJ2-3, with 10 bases lining up with TRBD1. J gave up 2 bases and V 3 bases, and 5 bases lay outside the gene matches. Germline V gene sequence: CDR1 ENHRY, CDR2 SYGVKD. The CDR3 runs 16 residues. The CDR3 region has the DNA TGTGCCATCAGTGAATTGGACAGGGGGGACACAGATACGCAGTATTTT. Residues: CAISELDRGDTDTQYF.

The chain links TRBV3-1 (or the pseudogene TRBV3-2) to TRBJ2-7; TRBD2 matches 11 bases. Germline V gene sequence: CDR1 LGHDT, CDR2 YNNKEL (reference sequence). V dropped 8 bases and J dropped 0; count of bases not matched to a gene: 6. The CDR3 spans 15 residues. CDR3 sequence (DNA): TGTGCCAGCGGGGGGACTAGCGGTCTCTCCTACGAGCAGTACTTC. Amino acids: CASGGTSGLSYEQYF.

The chain couples TRBV6-5 to TRBJ1-1; D is uncertain. The CDR3 has 12 amino acids. With 7 bases removed from V and 0 bases from J, the gap between germline ends came to 6 bases. Germline V lookup: CDR1 MNHEY, CDR2 SVGAGI. CDR3 DNA: TGTGCCAGCAAGGAACTGAACACTGAAGCTTTCTTT. The encoded protein is CASKELNTEAFF.

The rearrangement uses TRBV6-4 and TRBJ2-1, with 11 bases matching TRBD2. The CDR3 is 16 amino acids. The J segment lost 8 bases and the V segment lost 4 bases, leaving 10 bases of the junction unmatched. CDR1 and CDR2 from the germline V gene are MRHNA and SNTAGT. This CDR3 is CASSVPTSGSYDEQFF. The CDR3, as DNA: TGTGCCAGCAGTGTACCCACTAGCGGGAGTTACGATGAGCAGTTCTTC.

This rearrangement joins TRBV29-1 to TRBJ1-4, with D unresolved. The CDR3 sequence is 14 residues long. Germline-derived CDR1 and CDR2 are SQVTM and ANQGSEA. Trimming cost V 0 bases and J 7 bases, with 12 bases left between them. Here the CDR3 reads CSVEDPIKGEKLFF. The CDR3 region has the DNA TGCAGCGTTGAAGATCCGATTAAGGGTGAAAAACTGTTTTTT.

This chain joins TRBV11-3 and TRBJ2-3; the D is unclear. Between the trimmed V and J ends, which lost 5 bases and 3 bases, there was a span of 9 bases. There are 13 residues in the CDR3. Germline V gene data show CDR1 as SGHNT and CDR2 as YENEEA. The CDR3 loop reads CASSSPGTDTQYF. CDR3 nucleotides: TGTGCCAGCAGCAGCCCCGGGACAGATACGCAGTATTTT.

This clone appeared a few times. The chain links TRBV7-9 to TRBJ2-3, with D possibly matching TRBD2 (6 bases). Germline V lookup: CDR1 SEHNR, CDR2 FQNEAQ (reference sequence). The ends were cut back, 5 bases at V and 2 bases at J, with 14 bases in the middle. This CDR3 contains 15 residues. The DNA for the CDR3 is TGTGCCAGCAGCACCGGCGGGACTTACACAGATACGCAGTATTTT. Protein product: CASSTGGTYTDTQYF.